This TCR beta chain was captured by sequencing in a study of identical twins. Study results and caveats: Zero-insertion analyses were open to partial confounding by invariant MAIT and iNKT cells. Whereas memory repertoires showed no such difference, abundant cord blood beta clonotypes carried fewer insertions. Within twin pairs, the out-of-frame alpha sequences they shared showed excess low generation probability. Conclusions came from cross-sectional statistical analysis, not from following the same donors.

From the 5' RACE reads, TCRdb called clonotypes with MiXCR, one entry per CDR3 protein. The sample has a few hundred thousand distinct CDR3 sequences; roughly 9% are singletons. Per the germline V gene, CDR1 is MNHEY and CDR2 is SMNVEV (reference sequence). The CDR3 loop spans 13 amino acids. Trimming pared 5 bases from V and 7 bases from J, leaving 12 bases between. Turning to this clonotype: Its antigen remains unknown.

Material: naive T cells sorted from blood. The TCR sequence derives from a woman between 50 and 59 years old in good health. V is TRBV27 and J is TRBJ2-4; a weak D match, TRBD1 (5 bases). In DNA form, the CDR3 reads TGTGCCAGCAGTCTCAGGGTTGGGAACATTCAGTACTTC. Amino acids: CASSLRVGNIQYF.